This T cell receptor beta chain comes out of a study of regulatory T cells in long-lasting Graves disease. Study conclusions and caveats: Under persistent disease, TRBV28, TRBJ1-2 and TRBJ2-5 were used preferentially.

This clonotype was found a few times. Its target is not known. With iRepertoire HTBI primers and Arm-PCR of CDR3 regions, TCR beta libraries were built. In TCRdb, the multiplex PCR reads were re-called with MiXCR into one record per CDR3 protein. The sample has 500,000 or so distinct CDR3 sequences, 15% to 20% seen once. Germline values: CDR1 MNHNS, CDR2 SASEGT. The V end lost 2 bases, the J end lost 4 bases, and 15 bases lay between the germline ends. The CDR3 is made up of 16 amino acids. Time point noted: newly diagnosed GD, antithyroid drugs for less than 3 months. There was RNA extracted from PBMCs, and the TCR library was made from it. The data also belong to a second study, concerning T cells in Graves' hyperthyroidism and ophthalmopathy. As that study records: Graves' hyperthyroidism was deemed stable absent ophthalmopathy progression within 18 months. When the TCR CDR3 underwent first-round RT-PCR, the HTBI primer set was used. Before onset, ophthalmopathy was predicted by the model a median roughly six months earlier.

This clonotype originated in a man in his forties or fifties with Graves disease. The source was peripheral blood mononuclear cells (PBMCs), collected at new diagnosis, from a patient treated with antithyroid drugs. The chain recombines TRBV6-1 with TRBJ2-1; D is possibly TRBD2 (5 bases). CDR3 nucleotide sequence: TGTGCCAGCAGTGAACGGCGGACTTTCTTATACAATGAGCAGTTCTTC. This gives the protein CASSERRTFLYNEQFF.